The 28 T cell receptor beta chains given below trace back to one sample, sequenced in a study of radiotherapy plus CTLA-4 blockade in lung cancer. Profiling relied on immunoSEQ multiplex PCR, and the TCRdb table lists in-frame clones only, not all of them. The sample lists 100,000 or so clones, about 80% occurring once. Here the sequenced sample was peripheral blood, taken from a patient treated with radiotherapy plus ipilimumab. The receptor source for this set is a human donor with non-small cell lung cancer that progressed on radiotherapy plus ipilimumab.

This chain links TRBV7-2 with TRBJ2-1; D possibly corresponds to TRBD2 (5 bases). Germline CDR1 is SGHTA and CDR2 is FQGNSA. The CDR3 is 15 residues long. With 5 bases removed from V and 0 bases from J, the gap between germline ends came to 11 bases. As DNA, the CDR3 is TGTGCCAGCAGCCCCGGACTCCTCTCCTACAATGAGCAGTTCTTC. Translation: CASSPGLLSYNEQFF. The full variable domain, completed using reference TRBV7-2 and TRBJ2-1, is GAGVSQSPSNKVTEKGKDVELRCDPISGHTALYWYRQSLGQGLEFLIYFQGNSAPDKSGLPSDRFSAERTGGSVSTLTIQRTQQEDSAVYLCASSPGLLSYNEQFFGPGTRLTVL.

The DNA of the CDR3 is TGTGCCAGCAGCGTTAGCGGGGGGGCTAGCACAGATACGCAGTATTTT. Translated, it gives CASSVSGGASTDTQYF. The chain employs TRBV9 and TRBJ2-3; 11 bases are a match to TRBD2. Trimming took 2 bases from V and 0 from J; bases not matched to a gene: 2. The CDR3 contains 16 residues. Germline V gene lookup returns CDR1 SGDLS and CDR2 YYNGEE. The full variable domain, its missing parts supplied by reference TRBV9 and TRBJ2-3, is DSGVTQTPKHLITATGQRVTLRCSPRSGDLSVYWYQQSLDQGLQFLIQYYNGEERAKGNILERFSAQQFPDLHSELNLSSLELGDSALYFCASSVSGGASTDTQYFGPGTRLTVL.

This clone was seen once. The gene calls are TRBV7-2 and TRBJ2-1; the match to TRBD2 covers 11 bases. CDR3 length: 14 amino acids. The germline V gene has CDR1 SGHTA and CDR2 FQGNSA. After removal of 1 base from V and 8 bases from J, the junction contained 1 base not matched to a gene. DNA of the CDR3: TGTGCCAGCAGCTTAGTACTAGCGGGAGATGAGCAGTTCTTC. Translated: CASSLVLAGDEQFF.

The chain uses TRBV15 and TRBJ1-5; D not certain. Per the germline V gene, CDR1 is LNHNV and CDR2 is YYDKDF (reference sequence). The V and J ends lost 6 bases and 3 bases respectively, with 12 bases between them. There are 14 residues in the CDR3. CDR3 in amino acids: CATSSMGLNQPQHF. The CDR3 bases are TGTGCCACCAGTTCTATGGGCCTCAATCAGCCCCAGCATTTT.

V usage is TRBV5-1 and J usage is TRBJ2-3, with a weak D call TRBD2 (6 bases). The germline V gene has CDR1 SGHRS and CDR2 YFSETQ. The CDR3 is made up of 16 amino acids. V lost 5 bases to trimming and J lost 1 base, with 17 bases between them. The CDR3 is CASRWGGPGGTDTQYF. The DNA of the CDR3 is TGCGCCAGCAGGTGGGGTGGGCCGGGGGGCACAGATACGCAGTATTTT. The full variable domain, in which reference TRBV5-1 and TRBJ2-3 provide the parts outside the CDR3, is KAGVTQTPRYLIKTRGQQVTLSCSPISGHRSVSWYQQTPGQGLQFLFEYFSETQRNKGNFPGRFSGRQFSNSRSEMNVSTLELGDSALYLCASRWGGPGGTDTQYFGPGTRLTVL.

The chain couples TRBV5-1 to TRBJ1-5; tentatively, D is TRBD1 (5 bases). The V gene's germline CDR1 is SGHRS and CDR2 YFSETQ. V gave up 0 bases and J gave up 6 bases, with 10 bases separating them. The CDR3 has 14 amino acids. CDR3 region: CASSLGPGGQPQHF. The CDR3 coding sequence is TGCGCCAGCAGCTTGGGACCGGGGGGTCAGCCCCAGCATTTT.

The chain joins TRBV5-4 to TRBJ2-1; D remains ambiguous. The CDR3 loop spans 15 amino acids. Trimming left V 0 bases short and J 3 bases short, with 10 bases between. Germline CDR1 reads SGHNT; CDR2 reads YYREEE (reference sequence). This CDR3 is CASSLGGPLYNEQFF. CDR3 nucleotides: TGTGCCAGCAGCTTGGGAGGTCCGCTCTACAATGAGCAGTTCTTC.

The CDR3 reads CAIRGLWGYTF. The DNA for the CDR3 is TGTGCCATCAGGGGGCTTTGGGGCTACACCTTC. The genes are TRBV10-3 and TRBJ1-2; possibly TRBD1 for D (5 bases). The CDR3 spans 11 residues. Trimming pared 6 bases from V and 8 bases from J, leaving 10 bases between. In germline, CDR1 is ENHRY, CDR2 SYGVKD.

This clone has a handful of counts. The V gene is TRBV4-1, the J gene TRBJ1-2; D may be TRBD1 (6 bases). Germline V gene sequence: CDR1 MGHRA, CDR2 YSYEKL. The length of the CDR3 is 14 residues. The ends were cut back, 3 bases at V and 5 bases at J, with 13 bases in the middle. The CDR3 DNA follows: TGCGCCAGCAGCCATGGGCAGGGGAGATATGGCTACACCTTC. Amino acid sequence: CASSHGQGRYGYTF.

This clone was seen only a few times. The chain combines TRBV4-2 with TRBJ2-3, with D unresolved. The V end lost 0 bases, the J end lost 5 bases, and 3 bases lay between the germline ends. Germline lookup yields CDR1 LGHNA and CDR2 YNFKEQ. The CDR3 is made up of 12 amino acids. The CDR3 DNA is TGTGCCAGCAGCCAAGATCGAGATACGCAGTATTTT. This encodes CASSQDRDTQYF.

The chain carries TRBV19 and TRBJ2-2; 10 nucleotides match TRBD2. The V gene end was trimmed by 6 bases and the J gene end by 1 base; junction bases not matched to a gene: 2. This CDR3 is 15 amino acids long. Germline CDR1 is LNHDA and CDR2 is SQIVND (reference sequence). This chain's CDR3 is CASSRLAGNTGELFF. The CDR3 nucleotides read TGTGCCAGTAGCCGACTAGCGGGGAACACCGGGGAGCTGTTTTTT.

The chain combines TRBV5-5 with TRBJ2-2, with D perhaps TRBD1 (6 bases). Germline loops: CDR1 SGHKS, CDR2 YYEKEE (reference sequence). The CDR3 contains 16 residues. The V and J ends lost 1 base and 4 bases respectively, with 14 bases between them. The CDR3 nucleotides are TGTGCCAGCAGCTTGAACAGGGCGCTAGGCACCGGGGAGCTGTTTTTT. It codes for CASSLNRALGTGELFF.

This clone occurred once. The chain uses TRBV30 and TRBJ1-4, with D possibly TRBD1 on 5 matching bases. The length of the CDR3 is 14 residues. The V end was cut by 3 bases, the J end by 0 bases, with 8 bases between. Germline V gene lookup returns CDR1 GTSNPN and CDR2 SVGIG (reference sequence). For the CDR3, the DNA is TGTGCCTGGAGAATGGGGGCAACTAATGAAAAACTGTTTTTT. Protein: CAWRMGATNEKLFF.

The genes are TRBV27 and TRBJ2-3, with 8 bases lining up with TRBD1. CDR1 and CDR2 from the germline V gene are MNHEY and SMNVEV (reference sequence). The CDR3 length is 16 residues. V gave up 4 bases and J gave up 3 bases; unmatched junction bases: 9. The CDR3: CASSSYRQGRTDTQYF. The DNA of the CDR3 is TGTGCCAGCAGTTCGTACAGACAGGGGAGGACAGATACGCAGTATTTT.

This chain joins TRBV2 and TRBJ1-1, with a possible D match to TRBD1 (5 bases). The V and J ends lost 4 bases and 4 bases respectively, with 10 bases between them. The CDR3 is 13 residues long. Germline V gives CDR1 SNHLY, CDR2 FYNNEI. CDR3 protein: CASSVGGGTEAFF. CDR3 nucleotides: TGTGCCAGCAGTGTGGGGGGAGGCACTGAAGCTTTCTTT.

The chain joins TRBV5-6 to TRBJ1-1; tentative D call: TRBD1 (5 bases). CDR3 size: 15 residues. Trimming removed 5 bases at V and 5 bases at J, with 19 bases between. Germline V gene sequence: CDR1 SGHDT, CDR2 YYEEEE. Here the CDR3 DNA reads TGTGCCAGCAGTTTCCTCCAGGGCGCGAATACTGAAGCTTTCTTT. Translation gives CASSFLQGANTEAFF. The entire variable domain, with the rest obtained from reference TRBV5-6 and TRBJ1-1, is as follows: DAGVTQSPTHLIKTRGQQVTLRCSPKSGHDTVSWYQQALGQGPQFIFQYYEEEERQRGNFPDRFSGHQFPNYSSELNVNALLLGDSALYLCASSFLQGANTEAFFGQGTRLTVV.

The V call is TRBV28, the J call TRBJ1-6; D unresolved. Germline CDR1 and CDR2: MDHEN and SYDVKM. V lost 1 base and J 3 bases, leaving 1 base between the germline ends. The CDR3 is 13 residues long. CDR3 region: CASSLFYNSPLHF. In nucleotides, the CDR3 is TGTGCCAGCAGTTTATTCTATAATTCACCCCTCCACTTT.

In its sample, this clone was seen once. This chain connects TRBV6-6 to TRBJ2-7, with D possibly being TRBD1 (5 bases). Deletions cut 6 bases from V and 2 bases from J, with 8 bases between. Germline loops: CDR1 MNHNY, CDR2 SVGAGI (reference sequence). This CDR3 has 12 amino acids. The CDR3: CASRRQPYEQYF. The CDR3 coding sequence is TGTGCCAGCAGACGACAGCCCTACGAGCAGTACTTC.

The V call is TRBV14, the J call TRBJ1-3; D remains ambiguous. Trimming left V 2 bases short and J 3 bases short, with 20 bases between. The CDR3 runs 18 residues. Germline V gene lookup returns CDR1 SGHDN and CDR2 FVKESK. The CDR3: CASSQQGWAPSVGNTIYF. In DNA form, the CDR3 reads TGTGCCAGCAGCCAACAAGGGTGGGCACCCTCTGTTGGAAACACCATATATTTT.

The V call is TRBV30, the J call TRBJ2-1, with a possible D match to TRBD2 (5 bases). Germline V CDR1 and CDR2: GTSNPN, SVGIG (reference sequence). This CDR3 is 16 amino acids long. Trimming cost V 4 bases and J 10 bases, with 26 bases left between them. The CDR3 region has the DNA TGTGCCTGGACAACAGTACGGCTAGCAGCTTCGGCGGAGCAGTTCTTC. Encoded protein: CAWTTVRLAASAEQFF.

The chain combines TRBV2 with TRBJ1-4; D gene unclear. The CDR3 has 18 amino acids. V was cut by 0 bases and J by 0 bases, with 14 bases left in between. CDR1 and CDR2 from the germline V gene are SNHLY and FYNNEI. In DNA, the CDR3 is TGTGCCAGCAGTGAAGCGGCATTTTTGAGGTCAACTAATGAAAAACTGTTTTTT. Translated: CASSEAAFLRSTNEKLFF.

J is TRBJ1-4 and V is TRBV27; unclear D gene. The CDR3 runs 14 residues. Germline assignment: CDR1 MNHEY and CDR2 SMNVEV (reference sequence). V was trimmed by 6 bases and J by 0 bases, leaving 8 bases between them. CDR3 in amino acids: CASRPSATNEKLFF. In DNA form, the CDR3 reads TGTGCCAGCAGGCCCTCTGCAACTAATGAAAAACTGTTTTTT. Using reference TRBV27 and TRBJ1-4 for the parts outside the CDR3, the full variable domain is EAQVTQNPRYLITVTGKKLTVTCSQNMNHEYMSWYRQDPGLGLRQIYYSMNVEVTDKGDVPEGYKVSRKEKRNFPLILESPSPNQTSLYFCASRPSATNEKLFFGSGTQLSVL.

V and J are TRBV7-3 and TRBJ2-5; D not certain. In germline, CDR1 is SGHTA, CDR2 FQGTGA. The CDR3 extends over 14 amino acids. Trimming pared 5 bases from V and 3 bases from J, leaving 13 bases between. Here the CDR3 DNA reads TGTGCCAGCAGCGTGGGGTCCTCGGAAGAGACCCAGTACTTC. Translation gives CASSVGSSEETQYF.

The J gene is TRBJ2-7, the V gene TRBV7-9, with D perhaps matching TRBD1 (6 bases). Trimming stripped 4 bases from V and 1 base from J, with 14 bases between. The CDR3 runs to 15 residues. Per the germline V gene, CDR1 is SEHNR and CDR2 is FQNEAQ (reference sequence). The CDR3: CASSYSQGTSYEQYF. The CDR3 region has the DNA TGTGCCAGCAGCTACTCACAGGGAACTTCCTACGAGCAGTACTTC. Looking up the rest from reference TRBV7-9 and TRBJ2-7 gives the full variable domain: DTGVSQNPRHKITKRGQNVTFRCDPISEHNRLYWYRQTLGQGPEFLTYFQNEAQLEKSRLLSDRFSAERPKGSFSTLEIQRTEQGDSAMYLCASSYSQGTSYEQYFGPGTRLTVT.

This clone showed up just a few times. The chain couples TRBV11-1 to TRBJ2-1, with D uncertain. This CDR3 is 11 amino acids long. Germline V CDR1 and CDR2: SGHAT, FQDESV (reference sequence). V shed 4 bases and J shed 8 bases, with 6 bases lying between them. CDR3 sequence reads: CASSYIDEQFF. The CDR3 coding sequence is TGTGCCAGCAGCTATATCGATGAGCAGTTCTTC.

The chain combines TRBV6-5 with TRBJ2-5; D may correspond to TRBD1 or TRBD2 (6 bases each). Germline values: CDR1 MNHEY, CDR2 SVGAGI. V was trimmed by 0 bases and J by 6 bases, leaving 8 bases between them. This CDR3 spans 13 amino acids. The CDR3 DNA reads TGTGCCAGCAGTTACTCCCGGGGGCAGACCCAGTACTTC. Protein sequence: CASSYSRGQTQYF.

V gene TRBV7-8 combines with J gene TRBJ2-5; 8 bases fit TRBD2. The CDR3 loop spans 17 amino acids. Germline V gene data show CDR1 as SGHVS and CDR2 as FQNEAQ. The J segment lost 2 bases and the V segment lost 1 base, leaving 9 bases of the junction unmatched. Here the CDR3 reads CASSLGPSGSGQETQYF. DNA of the CDR3: TGTGCCAGCAGCTTAGGTCCCAGCGGGAGCGGACAAGAGACCCAGTACTTC.

This clone was found once. The gene calls are TRBV11-3 and TRBJ1-3, with a possible D match to TRBD1 (5 bases). The CDR3 contains 14 residues. Germline CDR1 reads SGHNT; CDR2 reads YENEEA. Trimming removed 5 bases from V and 4 bases from J, with 12 bases in between. CDR3 in amino acids: CASSQDSAGNTIYF. DNA for the CDR3: TGTGCCAGCAGCCAAGACAGTGCCGGAAACACCATATATTTT.